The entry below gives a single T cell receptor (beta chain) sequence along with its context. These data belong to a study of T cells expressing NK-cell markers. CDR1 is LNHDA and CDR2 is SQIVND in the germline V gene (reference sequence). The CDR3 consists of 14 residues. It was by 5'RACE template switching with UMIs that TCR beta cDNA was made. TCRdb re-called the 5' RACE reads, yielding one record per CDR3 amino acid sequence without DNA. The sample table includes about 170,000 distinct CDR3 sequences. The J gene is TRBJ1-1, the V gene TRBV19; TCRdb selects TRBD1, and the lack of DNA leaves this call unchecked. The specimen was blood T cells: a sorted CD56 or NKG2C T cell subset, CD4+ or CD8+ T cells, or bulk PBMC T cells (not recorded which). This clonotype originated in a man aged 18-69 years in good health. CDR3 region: CASSAGGEGTEAFF.